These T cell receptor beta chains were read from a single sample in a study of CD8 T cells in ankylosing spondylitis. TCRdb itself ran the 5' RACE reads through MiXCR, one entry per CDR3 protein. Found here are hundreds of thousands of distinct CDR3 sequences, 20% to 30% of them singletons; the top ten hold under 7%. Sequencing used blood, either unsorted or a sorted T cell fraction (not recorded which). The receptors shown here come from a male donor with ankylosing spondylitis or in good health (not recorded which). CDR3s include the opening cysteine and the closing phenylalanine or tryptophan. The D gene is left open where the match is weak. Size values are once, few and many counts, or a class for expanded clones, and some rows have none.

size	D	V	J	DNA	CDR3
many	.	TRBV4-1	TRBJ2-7	TGCGCCAGCAGCCAGGCGGACAGGCGGGACCTCTACGAGCAGTACTTC	CASSQADRRDLYEQYF
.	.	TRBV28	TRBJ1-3	TGTGCCAGCCAACTTCCCGGGGGCGTCTCTGGAAACACCATATATTTT	CASQLPGGVSGNTIYF
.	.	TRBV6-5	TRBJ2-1	TGTGCCAGCAGTTACTCGCCTGAGGATGAGCAGTTCTTC	CASSYSPEDEQFF
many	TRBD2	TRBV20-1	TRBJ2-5	TGCAGTGCTAGGGCTAGCGGGAGAGAGACCCAGTACTTC	CSARASGRETQYF
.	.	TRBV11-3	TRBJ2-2	TGTGCCAGCAGCCCTTACACGGATGCCGGGGAGCTGTTTTTT	CASSPYTDAGELFF
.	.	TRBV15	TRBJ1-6	TGCGCCACCAGCAGAGATGGAAGCCCTCGGGGTTCACCCCTCCACTTT	CATSRDGSPRGSPLHF
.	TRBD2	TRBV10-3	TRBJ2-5	TGTGCCATCAGTGTCAATAGCGGGAGCGGAGAGACCCAGTACTTC	CAISVNSGSGETQYF
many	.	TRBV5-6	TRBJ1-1	TGTGCCAGCAGCCTCTCGCGGAGGAACACTGAAGCTTTCTTT	CASSLSRRNTEAFF
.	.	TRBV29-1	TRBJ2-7	TGCAGCGTTGAAGGCAGGGTTGGGTCCTACGAGCAGTACTTC	CSVEGRVGSYEQYF
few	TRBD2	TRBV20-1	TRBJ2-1	TGCAGTGCCAAGAGAGGCGGGAGGCTCGTCCATGAGCAGTTCTTC	CSAKRGGRLVHEQFF
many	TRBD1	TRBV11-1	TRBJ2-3	TGTGCCAGCAGCTTCCGGGACAGGGGAAACACAGATACGCAGTATTTT	CASSFRDRGNTDTQYF
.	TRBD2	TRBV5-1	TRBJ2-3	TGCGCCAGCAGCTTCCCCGGGACTAGGCTCACAGATACGCAGTATTTT	CASSFPGTRLTDTQYF
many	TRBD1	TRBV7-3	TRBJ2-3	TGTGCCAGCAGCTCGGGACAGGGTGGATCTAGCACAGATACGCAGTATTTT	CASSSGQGGSSTDTQYF
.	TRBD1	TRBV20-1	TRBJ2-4	TGCAGTGCTAGAGCGGGGACAGGTGGCATCATTCAGTACTTC	CSARAGTGGIIQYF
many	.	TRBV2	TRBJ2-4	TGTGCCAGCAGTGAGAGCGATCTAGCCAAAAACATTCAGTACTTC	CASSESDLAKNIQYF
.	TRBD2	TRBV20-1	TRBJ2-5	TGCAGTGCTAATAGCGGGAGGGTCCAACGAGAGACCCAGTACTTC	CSANSGRVQRETQYF
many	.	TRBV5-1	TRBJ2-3	TGCGCCAGCAGCGCTCTCCGGGTTGGGGCAGATACGCAGTATTTT	CASSALRVGADTQYF
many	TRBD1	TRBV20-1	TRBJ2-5	TGCAGTGCTAGATTGACAGGGGGCCTCCAAGAGACCCAGTACTTC	CSARLTGGLQETQYF
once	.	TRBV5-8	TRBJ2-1	TGTGCCAGCAGCTTGTCAGGAGGGCGCGATGAGCAGTTCTTC	CASSLSGGRDEQFF
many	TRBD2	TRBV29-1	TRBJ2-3	TGCAGCGTTTCCGGGACTAGCGGGGGCACAGATACGCAGTATTTT	CSVSGTSGGTDTQYF
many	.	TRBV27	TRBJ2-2	TGTGCCAGCAGTCCACGCCGGGGGACAAAGAACACCGGGGAGCTGTTTTTT	CASSPRRGTKNTGELFF
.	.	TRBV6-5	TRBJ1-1	TGTGCCAGCAGTTACAATGTGAGGAACACTGAAGCTTTCTTT	CASSYNVRNTEAFF
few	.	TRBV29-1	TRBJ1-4	TGCAGCGTTGAGAAGGATGCAACTAATGAAAAACTGTTTTTT	CSVEKDATNEKLFF
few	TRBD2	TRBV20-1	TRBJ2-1	TGCAGTGCTAGAGCTTCAGCGGGAGGGCCGCTCGATGAGCAGTTCTTC	CSARASAGGPLDEQFF
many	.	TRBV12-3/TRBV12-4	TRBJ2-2	TGTGCCAGCAGTACATCCACCGGGGAGCTGTTTTTT	CASSTSTGELFF
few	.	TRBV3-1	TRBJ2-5	TGTGCCAGCAGCCAAGTAAGTCGAGAGACCCAGTACTTC	CASSQVSRETQYF
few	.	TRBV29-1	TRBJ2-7	TGCAGCGTTGACGGCGGGAACTACGAGCAGTACTTC	CSVDGGNYEQYF
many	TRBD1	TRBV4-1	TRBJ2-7	TGCGCCAGCAGCACAACAGGGGGCAAGGGCTACGAGCAGTACTTC	CASSTTGGKGYEQYF
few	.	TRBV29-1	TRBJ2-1	TGCAGCGTGTTGTACGGGTCGTCCTACAATGAGCAGTTCTTC	CSVLYGSSYNEQFF
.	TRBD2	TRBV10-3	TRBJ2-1	TGTGCCATCAGCCAGACTAGCGGGACTTACAATGAGCAGTTCTTC	CAISQTSGTYNEQFF
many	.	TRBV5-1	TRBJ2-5	TGCGCCAGCAGCTTGGGACACGGGCGAGAGACCCAGTACTTC	CASSLGHGRETQYF
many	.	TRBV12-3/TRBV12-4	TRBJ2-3	TGTGCCAGCAGACCGACAGGAAAGATCACAGATACGCAGTATTTT	CASRPTGKITDTQYF
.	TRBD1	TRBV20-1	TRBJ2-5	TGCAGTGCTTCCGGGACAGGGTACCAAGAGACCCAGTACTTC	CSASGTGYQETQYF
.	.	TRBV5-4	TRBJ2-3	TGTGCCAGCAGCTTGGCAGGGCAACACGGAAGCAGGACTCCCACAGATACGCAGTATTTT	CASSLAGQHGSRTPTDTQYF
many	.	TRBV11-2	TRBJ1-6	TGTGCCAGCAGCTCATCAGACAGGAACTATAATTCACCCCTCCACTTT	CASSSSDRNYNSPLHF
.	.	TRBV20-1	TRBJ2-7	TGCAGTGCTAGAGGGGTAGGGAGCCCCTACGAGCAGTACTTC	CSARGVGSPYEQYF
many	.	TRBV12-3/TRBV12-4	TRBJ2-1	TGTGCCAGCAGCGACGAGCCAAGGTACAATGAGCAGTTCTTC	CASSDEPRYNEQFF
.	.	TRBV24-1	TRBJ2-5	TGTGCCACTATTAGGGGCCGGGAAGAGACCCAGTACTTC	CATIRGREETQYF
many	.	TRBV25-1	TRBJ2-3	TGTGCCAGCAGTGAAGCGGCGGGGCGTACATATACGCAGTATTTT	CASSEAAGRTYTQYF
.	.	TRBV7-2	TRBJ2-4	TGTGCCAGCAGCTTACGTTGGTCCGAAGGGGACATTCAGTACTTC	CASSLRWSEGDIQYF
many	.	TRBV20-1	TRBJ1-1	TGCAGTGCTAGGTCGTTGGGTAACACTGAAGCTTTCTTT	CSARSLGNTEAFF
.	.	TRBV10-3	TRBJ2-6	TGTGCCATCAAGGCGACTGGGGCCAACGTCCTGACTTTC	CAIKATGANVLTF
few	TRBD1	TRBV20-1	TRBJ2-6	TGCAGTGCCGTTACGTGGACAGGGGGCCCAAGCTCTGGGGCCAACGTCCTGACTTTC	CSAVTWTGGPSSGANVLTF
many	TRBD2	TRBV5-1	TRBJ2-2	TGCGCCAGCAGCTTGAAAGCGGGAGAGGCCGGGGAGCTGTTTTTT	CASSLKAGEAGELFF
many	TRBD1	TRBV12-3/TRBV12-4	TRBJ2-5	TGTGCCAGCAGTTACCGGACAGGTGACCAGACCCAGTACTTC	CASSYRTGDQTQYF
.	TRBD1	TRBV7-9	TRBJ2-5	TGTGCCAGCAGCCGCCCGACAGGGAATAGGGAGACCCAGTACTTC	CASSRPTGNRETQYF
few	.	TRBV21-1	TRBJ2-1	TGTGCCAGCAGCAGAGGGGACAGGGGGACTAGCGGGAGGTCCCTTTCGTCGACTAACAATGAGCAGTTCTTC	CASSRGDRGTSGRSLSSTNNEQFF
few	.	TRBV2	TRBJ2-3	TGTGCCAGCAGTGGCGCCTTCAGTAACACAGATACGCAGTATTTT	CASSGAFSNTDTQYF
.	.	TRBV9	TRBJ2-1	TGTGCCAGCAGCGTAGTGGGGGATATACTCTACAATGAGCAGTTCTTC	CASSVVGDILYNEQFF
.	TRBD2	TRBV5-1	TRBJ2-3	TGCGCCAGCAGCTTGCCCACTAGCGGAGGGAGCACAGATACGCAGTATTTT	CASSLPTSGGSTDTQYF